There are many counts of the clone carrying this T cell receptor beta chain. As to time point: newly diagnosed GD, antithyroid drugs for less than 3 months. Generation of the TCR library employed RNA extracted from PBMCs. The data are from a study of regulatory T cells in long-lasting Graves disease. Combining iRepertoire HTBI primers with Arm-PCR of CDR3 regions, the authors built TCR beta libraries. TCRdb fed the multiplex PCR reads into MiXCR, producing one record per CDR3 protein. In the table there are over 450,000 distinct CDR3 sequences, around 12% of which are singletons. Trimming took off 2 bases at V and 4 bases at J, with 8 bases between the two ends. Per germline, CDR1 MDHEN and CDR2 SYDVKM. This CDR3 is built from 14 residues. Another study also made use of these data, one on T cells in Graves' hyperthyroidism and ophthalmopathy.

This rearrangement joins TRBV28 to TRBJ2-2; D perhaps matches TRBD2 (6 bases). The sample consisted of peripheral blood mononuclear cells (PBMCs), taken at new diagnosis, from a patient treated with antithyroid drugs. The sequence derives from a woman aged 30 to 39 with Graves disease. CDR3 DNA sequence: TGTGCCAGCAGTTTAATCGGGAGCACCGGGGAGCTGTTTTTT. Protein sequence: CASSLIGSTGELFF.